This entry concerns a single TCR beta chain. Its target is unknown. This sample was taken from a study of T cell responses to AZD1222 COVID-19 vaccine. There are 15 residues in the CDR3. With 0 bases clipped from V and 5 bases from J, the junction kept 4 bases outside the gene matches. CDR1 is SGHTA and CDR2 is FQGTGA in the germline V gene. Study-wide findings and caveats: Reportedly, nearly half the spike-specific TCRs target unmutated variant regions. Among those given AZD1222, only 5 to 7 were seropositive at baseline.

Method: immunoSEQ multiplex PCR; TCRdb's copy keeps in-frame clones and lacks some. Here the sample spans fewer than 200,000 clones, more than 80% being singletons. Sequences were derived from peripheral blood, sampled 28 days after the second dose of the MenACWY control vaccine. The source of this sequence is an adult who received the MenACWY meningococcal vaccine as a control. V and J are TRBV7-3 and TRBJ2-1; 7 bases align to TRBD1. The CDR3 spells CASSLTGTANNEQFF. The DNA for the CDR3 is TGTGCCAGCAGCTTAACAGGGACAGCGAACAATGAGCAGTTCTTC. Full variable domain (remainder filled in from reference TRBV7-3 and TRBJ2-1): GAGVSQTPSNKVTEKGKYVELRCDPISGHTALYWYRQSLGQGPEFLIYFQGTGAADDSGLPNDRFFAVRPEGSVSTLKIQRTERGDSAVYLCASSLTGTANNEQFFGPGTRLTVL.